This is a list of T cell receptor beta chains from one sample in a study of OX40 agonist ivuxolimab in advanced cancers. The table came from immunoSEQ multiplex PCR; TCRdb's copy has only in-frame clones and leaves some out. This sample yields more than 2,000 clones, of which about 79% are seen a single time; 18% belongs to the top ten. The specimen comprised CD4+ or CD8+ T cells sorted from blood, sampled in a trial of the OX40 agonist ivuxolimab. These receptors were collected from an adult with an advanced solid tumor such as melanoma, head and neck, liver or kidney cancer. The CDR3 runs from the conserved cysteine through the conserved F or W. Fields, in order: V gene, D gene, clone size, J gene, CDR3 protein, CDR3 DNA. A D gene is named only where the DNA matches it firmly. The size of a clone is reported for some rows only, either as once, few or many, or as a class for expanded clones.

v_call: TRBV13
d_call: TRBD2
clone_size: .
j_call: TRBJ2-1
cdr3_aa: CASSLGLAGAGEQFF
cdr3_nt: TGTGCCAGCAGCCTCGGCCTAGCGGGAGCAGGTGAGCAGTTCTTC

v_call: TRBV6-4
d_call: .
clone_size: .
j_call: TRBJ2-1
cdr3_aa: CASSEGATNEQFF
cdr3_nt: TGTGCCAGCAGTGAGGGTGCTACGAATGAGCAGTTCTTC

v_call: TRBV20-1
d_call: TRBD1
clone_size: .
j_call: TRBJ1-2
cdr3_aa: CSAGTGGGYTF
cdr3_nt: TGCAGTGCTGGGACAGGGGGTGGCTACACCTTC

v_call: TRBV9
d_call: .
clone_size: large
j_call: TRBJ1-5
cdr3_aa: CASSVGPVGQPQHF
cdr3_nt: TGTGCCAGCAGCGTGGGGCCAGTGGGTCAGCCCCAGCATTTT

v_call: TRBV7-6
d_call: .
clone_size: .
j_call: TRBJ2-7
cdr3_aa: CASSLPTEGGEQYF
cdr3_nt: TGTGCCAGCAGCTTACCGACAGAAGGGGGCGAGCAGTACTTC

v_call: TRBV14
d_call: TRBD1
clone_size: once
j_call: TRBJ2-7
cdr3_aa: CASSRYEGAREQYF
cdr3_nt: TGTGCCAGCAGCCGATACGAGGGGGCGCGGGAGCAGTACTTC

v_call: TRBV6-1
d_call: .
clone_size: few
j_call: TRBJ2-3
cdr3_aa: CASRWSADTQYF
cdr3_nt: TGTGCCAGCCGGTGGTCGGCAGATACGCAGTATTTT

v_call: TRBV10-2
d_call: .
clone_size: .
j_call: TRBJ1-2
cdr3_aa: CASSEFPDRGYTF
cdr3_nt: TGCGCCAGCAGTGAGTTCCCCGACCGGGGCTACACCTTC

v_call: TRBV10-3
d_call: .
clone_size: .
j_call: TRBJ2-7
cdr3_aa: CAISEYTNEQYF
cdr3_nt: TGTGCCATCAGTGAGTATACTAACGAGCAGTACTTC

v_call: TRBV6-5
d_call: .
clone_size: .
j_call: TRBJ1-1
cdr3_aa: CASSRTSNTEAFF
cdr3_nt: TGTGCCAGCAGTCGCACATCGAACACTGAAGCTTTCTTT

v_call: TRBV5-6
d_call: .
clone_size: .
j_call: TRBJ1-2
cdr3_aa: CASSLDFSGPNIGYTF
cdr3_nt: TGTGCCAGCAGCTTGGATTTTTCAGGGCCTAATATAGGCTACACCTTC

v_call: TRBV5-5
d_call: .
clone_size: .
j_call: TRBJ1-2
cdr3_aa: CASSLEVGAVTNYGYTF
cdr3_nt: TGTGCCAGCAGCTTGGAGGTTGGGGCAGTAACTAACTATGGCTACACCTTC

v_call: TRBV19
d_call: .
clone_size: .
j_call: TRBJ2-7
cdr3_aa: CASTPGRTAIEQYF
cdr3_nt: TGTGCCAGTACTCCGGGCCGGACGGCGATTGAGCAGTACTTC

v_call: TRBV19
d_call: .
clone_size: .
j_call: TRBJ1-1
cdr3_aa: CASSRSTEAFF
cdr3_nt: TGTGCCAGTAGTAGGAGTACTGAAGCTTTCTTT

v_call: TRBV30
d_call: .
clone_size: .
j_call: TRBJ2-3
cdr3_aa: CAWNPESTDTQYF
cdr3_nt: TGTGCCTGGAACCCTGAAAGCACAGATACGCAGTATTTT

v_call: TRBV7-9
d_call: .
clone_size: .
j_call: TRBJ1-2
cdr3_aa: CASGGSSRDYGYTF
cdr3_nt: TGTGCCAGCGGTGGTTCGAGCAGGGACTATGGCTACACCTTC

v_call: TRBV7-9
d_call: TRBD2
clone_size: .
j_call: TRBJ2-1
cdr3_aa: CASRDGLAGVDEQFF
cdr3_nt: TGTGCCAGCAGAGACGGGCTAGCGGGAGTGGATGAGCAGTTCTTC

v_call: TRBV6-6
d_call: .
clone_size: .
j_call: TRBJ1-2
cdr3_aa: CASSWIPDTNYGYTF
cdr3_nt: TGTGCCAGCAGTTGGATTCCGGACACCAACTATGGCTACACCTTC

v_call: TRBV6-5
d_call: .
clone_size: .
j_call: TRBJ1-1
cdr3_aa: CASRANTEAFF
cdr3_nt: TGTGCCAGCAGGGCTAACACTGAAGCTTTCTTT

v_call: TRBV5-4
d_call: .
clone_size: .
j_call: TRBJ2-5
cdr3_aa: CASSLRETQYF
cdr3_nt: TGTGCCAGCAGCTTGCGTGAGACCCAGTACTTC

v_call: TRBV7-9
d_call: TRBD1
clone_size: .
j_call: TRBJ1-1
cdr3_aa: CASSQRQGADTEAFF
cdr3_nt: TGTGCCAGCAGCCAGCGACAGGGGGCAGATACTGAAGCTTTCTTT

v_call: TRBV27
d_call: TRBD2
clone_size: .
j_call: TRBJ2-1
cdr3_aa: CASSFIAGGPPIEQFF
cdr3_nt: TGTGCCAGCAGTTTCATAGCGGGAGGGCCTCCCATTGAGCAGTTCTTC

v_call: TRBV9
d_call: .
clone_size: .
j_call: TRBJ1-5
cdr3_aa: CASSVGEASNQPQHF
cdr3_nt: TGTGCCAGCAGCGTAGGTGAGGCCAGCAATCAGCCCCAGCATTTT

v_call: TRBV29-1
d_call: .
clone_size: .
j_call: TRBJ1-1
cdr3_aa: CSVEGLEAFF
cdr3_nt: TGCAGCGTTGAGGGGCTTGAAGCTTTCTTT

v_call: TRBV14
d_call: TRBD2
clone_size: .
j_call: TRBJ2-7
cdr3_aa: CASSQDSGRRYEQYF
cdr3_nt: TGTGCCAGCAGCCAAGATAGCGGGAGGCGTTACGAGCAGTACTTC

v_call: TRBV4-1
d_call: .
clone_size: large
j_call: TRBJ1-1
cdr3_aa: CASSQGYTEAFF
cdr3_nt: TGCGCCAGCAGCCAGGGATACACTGAAGCTTTCTTT

v_call: TRBV27
d_call: TRBD1
clone_size: .
j_call: TRBJ2-1
cdr3_aa: CASSYDPGQGSNEQFF
cdr3_nt: TGTGCCAGCAGTTACGATCCGGGACAGGGAAGCAATGAGCAGTTCTTC

v_call: TRBV7-8
d_call: .
clone_size: .
j_call: TRBJ1-1
cdr3_aa: CASSFGQLNTEAFF
cdr3_nt: TGTGCCAGCAGCTTCGGACAGCTAAACACTGAAGCTTTCTTT

v_call: TRBV6-6
d_call: TRBD2
clone_size: .
j_call: TRBJ2-3
cdr3_aa: CASKERGGTDTQYF
cdr3_nt: TGTGCCAGCAAAGAGCGGGGGGGCACAGATACGCAGTATTTT

v_call: TRBV4-1
d_call: TRBD2
clone_size: .
j_call: TRBJ2-5
cdr3_aa: CASSPGGGSAETQYF
cdr3_nt: TGCGCCAGCAGCCCGGGGGGGGGATCGGCGGAGACCCAGTACTTC

v_call: TRBV19
d_call: .
clone_size: .
j_call: TRBJ2-6
cdr3_aa: CASSSGSGANVLTF
cdr3_nt: TGTGCCAGTAGTTCGGGCTCTGGGGCCAACGTCCTGACTTTC

v_call: TRBV27
d_call: .
clone_size: .
j_call: TRBJ1-5
cdr3_aa: CASSFGADNQPQHF
cdr3_nt: TGTGCCAGCAGTTTTGGGGCGGACAATCAGCCCCAGCATTTT

v_call: TRBV15
d_call: .
clone_size: .
j_call: TRBJ2-4
cdr3_aa: CATSREGFGKNIQYF
cdr3_nt: TGTGCCACCAGCAGGGAGGGGTTTGGCAAAAACATTCAGTACTTC

v_call: TRBV29-1
d_call: TRBD1
clone_size: .
j_call: TRBJ2-1
cdr3_aa: CSVTGGNEQFF
cdr3_nt: TGCAGCGTTACAGGGGGCAATGAGCAGTTCTTC

v_call: TRBV7-3
d_call: .
clone_size: .
j_call: TRBJ2-7
cdr3_aa: CASSLAGSREQYF
cdr3_nt: TGTGCCAGCAGCTTGGCCGGATCTCGCGAGCAGTACTTC

v_call: TRBV5-1
d_call: .
clone_size: .
j_call: TRBJ2-7
cdr3_aa: CASSQTPNYEQYF
cdr3_nt: TGCGCCAGCAGCCAGACACCTAACTACGAGCAGTACTTC

v_call: TRBV7-6
d_call: .
clone_size: large
j_call: TRBJ1-6
cdr3_aa: CASSLSPLRPLHF
cdr3_nt: TGTGCCAGCAGCTTATCCCCCCTGCGGCCCCTCCACTTT

v_call: TRBV4-2
d_call: TRBD2
clone_size: once
j_call: TRBJ2-5
cdr3_aa: CASSQLREGPETQYF
cdr3_nt: TGTGCCAGCAGCCAACTGCGGGAGGGCCCCGAGACCCAGTACTTC

v_call: TRBV9
d_call: .
clone_size: few
j_call: TRBJ1-4
cdr3_aa: CASSPNMGKLFF
cdr3_nt: TGTGCCAGCAGCCCAAACATGGGAAAACTGTTTTTT

v_call: TRBV28
d_call: .
clone_size: .
j_call: TRBJ1-3
cdr3_aa: CASSLGWGLLNTIYF
cdr3_nt: TGTGCCAGCAGTTTAGGGTGGGGGTTACTTAACACCATATATTTT